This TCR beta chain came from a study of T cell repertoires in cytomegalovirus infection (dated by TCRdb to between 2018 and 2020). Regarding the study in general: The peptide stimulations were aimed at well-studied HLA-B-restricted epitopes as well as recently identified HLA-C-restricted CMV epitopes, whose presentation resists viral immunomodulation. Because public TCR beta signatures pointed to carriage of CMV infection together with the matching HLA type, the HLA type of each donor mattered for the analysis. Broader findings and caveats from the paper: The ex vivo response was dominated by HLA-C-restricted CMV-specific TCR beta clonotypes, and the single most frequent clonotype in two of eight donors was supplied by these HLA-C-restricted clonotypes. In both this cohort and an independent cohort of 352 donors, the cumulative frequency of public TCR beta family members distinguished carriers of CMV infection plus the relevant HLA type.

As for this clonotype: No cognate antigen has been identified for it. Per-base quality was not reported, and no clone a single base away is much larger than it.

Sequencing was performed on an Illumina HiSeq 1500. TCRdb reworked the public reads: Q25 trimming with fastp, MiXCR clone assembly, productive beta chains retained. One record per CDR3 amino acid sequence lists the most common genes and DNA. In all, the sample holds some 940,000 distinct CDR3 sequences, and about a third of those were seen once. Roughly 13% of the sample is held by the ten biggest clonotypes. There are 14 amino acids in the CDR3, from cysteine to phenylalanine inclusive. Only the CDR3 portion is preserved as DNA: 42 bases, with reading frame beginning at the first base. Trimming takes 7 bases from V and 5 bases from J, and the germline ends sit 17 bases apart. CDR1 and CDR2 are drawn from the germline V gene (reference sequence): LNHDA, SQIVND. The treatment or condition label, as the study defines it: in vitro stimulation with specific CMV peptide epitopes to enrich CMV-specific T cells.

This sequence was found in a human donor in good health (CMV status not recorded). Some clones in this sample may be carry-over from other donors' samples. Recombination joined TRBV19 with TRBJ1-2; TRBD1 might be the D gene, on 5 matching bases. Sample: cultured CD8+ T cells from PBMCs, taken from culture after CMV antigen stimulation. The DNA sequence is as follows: TGTGCCAGTACTGACACCTCGACAGCTTATGGCTACACCTTC. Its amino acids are CASTDTSTAYGYTF. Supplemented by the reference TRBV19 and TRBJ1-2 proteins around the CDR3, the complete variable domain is DGGITQSPKYLFRKEGQNVTLSCEQNLNHDAMYWYRQDPGQGLRLIYYSQIVNDFQKGDIAEGYSVSREKKESFPLTVTSAQKNPTAFYLCASTDTSTAYGYTFGSGTRLTVV.